This paragraph reports one T cell receptor beta chain. The antigen is undetermined. One junction end disagrees with the germline gene, perhaps due to a read error. The entry originates in a study of cytomegalovirus exposure and HLA in healthy donors. General observations from the study: TCR beta V- and J-gene trimming, according to a later analysis, was linked to a missense DCLRE1C variant. Most TCR sequences proved rare, with some public TCRs found in many donors. The authors enumerated over 150 TCR beta chains as linked to cytomegalovirus.

Germline V gene lookup returns CDR1 SEHNR and CDR2 FQNEAQ (reference sequence). This CDR3 spans 16 amino acids. The PCR contained 60 Vbeta and 13 Jbeta primers. In the study's own analysis: Later, 80 million or so unique TCR beta chains were counted in an analysis, and some 9.9 million of them were shared. This table comes from immunoSEQ multiplex PCR, and its TCRdb copy is limited to in-frame clones, with some not included. That table is the source of V, J and clone size, and D and trimming were worked out from the DNA. The repertoire has 170,000 or so clones, about 80% of them found once; the top ten carry under 7.5%.

This TCR derives from a man aged 25-45 years in good health and CMV-seropositive. Sequenced: PBMCs. The chain links TRBV7-9 to TRBJ1-1; the match to TRBD1 covers 7 bases. CDR3 coding DNA: TGTTCCAGCAGCTTAGAGAGCAGGGGGAGGAACACTGAAGCTTTCTTT. Protein: CSSSLESRGRNTEAFF.